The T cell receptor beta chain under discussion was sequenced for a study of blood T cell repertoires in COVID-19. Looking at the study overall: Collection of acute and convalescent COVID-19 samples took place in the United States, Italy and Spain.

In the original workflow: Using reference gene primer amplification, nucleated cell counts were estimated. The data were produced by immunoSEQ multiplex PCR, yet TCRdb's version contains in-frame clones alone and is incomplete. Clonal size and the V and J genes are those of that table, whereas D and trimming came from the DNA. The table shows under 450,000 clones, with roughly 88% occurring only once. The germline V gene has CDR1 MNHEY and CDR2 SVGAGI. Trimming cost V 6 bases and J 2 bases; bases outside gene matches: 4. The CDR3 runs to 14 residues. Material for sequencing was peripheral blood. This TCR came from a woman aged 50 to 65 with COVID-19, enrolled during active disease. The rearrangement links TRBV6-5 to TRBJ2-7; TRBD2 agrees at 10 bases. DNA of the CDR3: TGTGCCAGCAGCCTCGGGACTAGCGCCTACGAGCAGTACTTC. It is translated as CASSLGTSAYEQYF.